The 17 T cell receptor beta chains presented below share a single source sample, sequenced in a study of PD-1 blockade in mismatch repair-deficient tumors. The method was immunoSEQ multiplex PCR; TCRdb's version includes in-frame clones alone and lacks a portion of them. The repertoire holds 90,000 to 130,000 clones, over 60% seen once, with roughly 4.8% in the top ten. Sequencing used peripheral blood, obtained about 60 weeks after starting pembrolizumab. The source is an adult with mismatch repair-deficient cancer.

The J gene is TRBJ2-1, the V gene TRBV4-1; D is possibly TRBD1 or TRBD2 (5 bases each). V was pared by 5 bases and J by 0 bases, with 11 bases between. Germline CDR1 MGHRA, CDR2 YSYEKL. The CDR3 contains 15 residues. The CDR3: CASSLNGASYNEQFF. In DNA, the CDR3 is TGCGCCAGCAGCTTGAACGGGGCCTCCTACAATGAGCAGTTCTTC.

V is TRBV6-1 and J is TRBJ1-4, with TRBD1 matching over 8 bases. Germline V gene sequence: CDR1 MNHNS, CDR2 SASEGT. Losses at the gene ends were 0 bases for V and 3 bases for J; bases not matched to a gene: 3. This CDR3 region has 16 residues. CDR3 nucleotides: TGTGCCAGCAGTGAAGCGCAGGGGGCAGCTAATGAAAAACTGTTTTTT. This encodes CASSEAQGAANEKLFF.

The rearrangement joins TRBV11-3 to TRBJ2-5; TRBD2 matches at 12 bases. After removal of 1 base from V and 6 bases from J, the junction contained 6 bases not matched to a gene. CDR1 and CDR2 (germline): SGHNT, YENEEA. This CDR3 contains 16 residues. The CDR3 reads CASSLGLAGDSKTQYF. The DNA of the CDR3 is TGTGCCAGCAGCTTAGGACTAGCGGGAGATTCGAAGACCCAGTACTTC.

The chain joins TRBV10-3 to TRBJ2-7, with 7 bases fitting TRBD2. From germline, CDR1 is ENHRY and CDR2 SYGVKD. This CDR3 is 18 amino acids long. V lost 0 bases to trimming and J lost 0 bases; unmatched junction nucleotides: 11. Here the CDR3 DNA reads TGTGCCATCAGTGAGTCCTGGGAGGGCTCCGGGAGCTCCTACGAGCAGTACTTC. Translating gives CAISESWEGSGSSYEQYF.

The gene calls are TRBV5-4 and TRBJ2-5, with 12 positions matching TRBD2. Germline V lookup: CDR1 SGHNT, CDR2 YYREEE (reference sequence). The CDR3 is 17 residues long. V dropped 0 bases and J dropped 5; count of bases not matched to a gene: 8. The CDR3, as DNA: TGTGCCAGCAGCTTGGGGGCTAGCGGGAGGGCCGGGGAGACCCAGTACTTC. Residues: CASSLGASGRAGETQYF.

The chain is built from TRBV15 and TRBJ2-1; 7 nucleotides line up with TRBD2. The CDR3 covers 19 residues. Germline V gene sequence: CDR1 LNHNV, CDR2 YYDKDF (reference sequence). V was clipped by 0 bases and J by 0 bases; unmatched bases: 11. The DNA for the CDR3 is TGTGCCACCAGCAGAGATCGGGGGGAGGCGCTGAGCTCCTACAATGAGCAGTTCTTC. It translates to CATSRDRGEALSSYNEQFF.

The V and J genes are TRBV6-1 and TRBJ1-5; possible D gene TRBD1, 6 bases. V dropped 6 bases and J dropped 2 bases, with 11 bases sitting between them. This CDR3 region has 14 residues. Germline CDR1 MNHNS, CDR2 SASEGT. CDR3 in amino acids: CASSSDSGNQPQHF. In DNA form, the CDR3 reads TGTGCCAGCAGCTCGGACAGCGGCAATCAGCCCCAGCATTTT.

The V call is TRBV6-1, the J call TRBJ1-4, with D perhaps TRBD1 (5 bases). V was clipped by 3 bases and J by 4 bases, with 9 bases between them. The CDR3 covers 14 residues. Germline-derived CDR1 and CDR2 are MNHNS and SASEGT. The CDR3 DNA is TGTGCCAGCAGTGAGACAGTAAATAATGAAAAACTGTTTTTT. Amino acid sequence: CASSETVNNEKLFF.

The chain is built from TRBV18 and TRBJ2-5; D may be TRBD2 (6 bases). Germline-derived CDR1 and CDR2 are KGHSH and LQKENI. V dropped 3 bases and J dropped 5 bases, with 16 bases sitting between them. The CDR3 consists of 15 residues. As DNA, the CDR3 is TGTGCCAGCTCACCGGGTGGAACGGGAGAGGAGACCCAGTACTTC. Translating gives CASSPGGTGEETQYF.

The chain employs TRBV7-9 and TRBJ2-1; 9 nucleotides line up with TRBD1. The CDR3 has 14 residues. V was clipped by 6 bases and J by 8 bases; unmatched bases: 8. The germline V gene encodes CDR1 SEHNR and CDR2 FQNEAQ (reference sequence). As DNA, the CDR3 is TGTGCCAGCAGGAACTACAGGGGGCGCGATGAGCAGTTCTTC. Protein: CASRNYRGRDEQFF.

The rearrangement links TRBV29-1 to TRBJ1-1; the D gene is possibly TRBD1 (6 bases). V was pared by 4 bases and J by 3 bases, with 12 bases between. There are 13 residues in the CDR3. CDR1 and CDR2 from the germline V gene are SQVTM and ANQGSEA. The CDR3, as DNA: TGCAGCGTTGCCACAGGGCCGGACACTGAAGCTTTCTTT. It codes for CSVATGPDTEAFF.

The V gene is TRBV19, the J gene TRBJ2-1; 10 bases are shared with TRBD2. Trimming at V came to 6 bases and at J to 5 bases, leaving 7 bases not matched to a gene. Germline lookup yields CDR1 LNHDA and CDR2 SQIVND (reference sequence). CDR3 length equals 15 residues. CDR3 nucleotide sequence: TGTGCCAGTAGCACCGGGACTAGCGCCCACAATGAGCAGTTCTTC. Translating it yields CASSTGTSAHNEQFF.

The genes are TRBV14 and TRBJ2-7, with 8 bases lining up with TRBD2. Trimming removed 0 bases from V and 6 bases from J; junction bases left unmatched: 7. In germline, CDR1 is SGHDN, CDR2 FVKESK. The CDR3 sequence is 15 residues long. The CDR3 DNA reads as TGTGCCAGCAGCCAAGATCCCGGACTAGCCCGCGAGCAGTACTTC. Its translation is CASSQDPGLAREQYF.

The chain couples TRBV30 to TRBJ2-7, with TRBD2 matching over 7 bases. The CDR3 runs to 14 residues. Trimming took 0 bases from V and 0 from J; bases not matched to a gene: 2. Germline CDR1 GTSNPN, CDR2 SVGIG (reference sequence). The CDR3 is CAWSVSSGSYEQYF. DNA for the CDR3: TGTGCCTGGAGTGTGTCTAGCGGCTCCTACGAGCAGTACTTC.

This rearrangement joins TRBV6-5 to TRBJ2-1; TRBD2 might be the D (5 bases). This CDR3 has 13 amino acids. Germline V gene lookup returns CDR1 MNHEY and CDR2 SVGAGI. V lost 0 bases, J lost 10 bases, and 10 bases lay in between. CDR3 sequence: CASSYSRDGEQFF. In DNA, the CDR3 is TGTGCCAGCAGTTACTCGAGGGATGGAGAGCAGTTCTTC.

The chain couples TRBV2 to TRBJ2-6, with D unresolved. CDR3 size: 17 residues. CDR1 is SNHLY, CDR2 FYNNEI, per germline. Trimming cost V 4 bases and J 0 bases, with 13 bases left between them. CDR3 in amino acids: CASSAILPGSGANVLTF. CDR3 in DNA: TGTGCCAGCAGTGCTATTCTTCCGGGCTCTGGGGCCAACGTCCTGACTTTC.

V usage is TRBV19 and J usage is TRBJ2-2; D is ambiguous. Germline-derived CDR1 and CDR2 are LNHDA and SQIVND (reference sequence). This CDR3 is 13 amino acids long. The V and J ends lost 1 base and 5 bases respectively, with 5 bases between them. In DNA form, the CDR3 reads TGTGCCAGTAGTATAGGGGTAACCGGGGAGCTGTTTTTT. Its translation: CASSIGVTGELFF.